This TCR beta chain originates from a study of OX40 agonist ivuxolimab in advanced cancers. Whole-study context: The treatment was a fully human IgG2 OX40 agonist, ivuxolimab. Every 2 weeks, patients received ivuxolimab intravenously, dosed at 0.01 to 10 mg/kg. General study points: Both CD4+ and CD8+ T cell populations in blood had undergone clonal expansion by week 6 at 0.1 to 3.0 mg/kg.

Comments on this clone: The antigen is undetermined.

TCRdb's table, derived via immunoSEQ multiplex PCR, lists solely in-frame clones and lacks some. The sample has under 50,000 clones, about nine tenths seen once; the top ten hold roughly 7.8%. Trimming took 6 bases from V and 6 from J, leaving 14 bases between them. The CDR3 has 13 residues. CDR1 is MNHEY and CDR2 is SMNVEV in the germline V gene (reference sequence). Sequenced here: CD4+ or CD8+ T cells sorted from blood, sampled in a trial of the OX40 agonist ivuxolimab. V gene TRBV27 combines with J gene TRBJ1-1; no clear D. This TCR was sampled from an adult with an advanced solid tumor such as melanoma, head and neck, liver or kidney cancer. CDR3 sequence (DNA): TGTGCCAGCAGCCCGGTAGTCGCGGCTGAAGCTTTCTTT. The encoded protein is CASSPVVAAEAFF.